This T cell receptor (beta chain) was sequenced during a study of T cells in Graves' hyperthyroidism and ophthalmopathy. Study-level information: Pretreatment peripheral blood was obtained at initial diagnosis.

Findings and limits, study-wide: The model predicted ophthalmopathy a median approximately 6.3 months before onset.

The germline CDR1 and CDR2 sequences are SNHLY and FYNNEI. The CDR3 runs to 15 residues. With 4 bases removed from V and 7 bases from J, the gap between germline ends came to 17 bases. Patients were excluded for uncontrolled infection, other autoimmune disease, pregnancy or lactation. There were TCR beta CDR3 regions amplified from RNA transcripts. With the HTBI primer set, the TCR CDR3 went through a first round of RT-PCR. TCRdb re-called the multiplex PCR reads with MiXCR, one entry per CDR3 protein. The sample has fewer than 550,000 distinct CDR3 sequences, about 15% seen once. This clonotype was seen many times. What it binds is unknown.

The material sequenced was blood. The rearrangement joins TRBV2 to TRBJ2-1; tentatively, D is TRBD1 (5 bases). This receptor was identified in a woman in her late teens or twenties with Graves' hyperthyroidism. The CDR3 coding sequence is TGTGCCAGCAGTGGAGAGGACACAAGAAGAAATGAGCAGTTCTTC. As protein: CASSGEDTRRNEQFF.